These 32 T cell receptor beta chains came from one sample sequenced in a study of CD8+CD57+ T cells in acquired aplastic anemia. The study profiled TCR beta VDJ and CDR3 using genomic DNA as template. TCRdb used MiXCR to reprocess the reads, holding one entry per CDR3 protein. The repertoire holds approximately 190,000 distinct CDR3 sequences, with 50% to 75% as singletons. Sequenced sample: sorted CD4+, CD8+, or CD8+CD57+ T cells (not recorded which) from PBMCs. These receptor sequences come from a human donor with severe aplastic anemia or a healthy control (not recorded which).

This clonotype has only a few counts. V gene TRBV7-8 combines with J gene TRBJ2-1; 14 bases map to TRBD2. The CDR3 consists of 15 residues. CDR1 is SGHVS and CDR2 is FQNEAQ in the germline V gene. Germline trimming cut 4 bases from V and 5 bases from J; bases unmatched to any gene: 1. CDR3 sequence (DNA): TGTGCCAGCAGCTCGACTAGCGGGGGGGACAATGAGCAGTTCTTC. Encoded protein: CASSSTSGGDNEQFF.

This clonotype came up many times. For the CDR3, the DNA is TGTGCCAGCAGTGAAGGGGGGAACACCGGGGAGCTGTTTTTT. Translated: CASSEGGNTGELFF. V gene TRBV2 combines with J gene TRBJ2-2; D is undetermined. V lost 1 base to trimming and J lost 1 base, with 4 bases between them. CDR3 size: 14 residues. Looked up from germline, CDR1 is SNHLY and CDR2 is FYNNEI.

The rearrangement links TRBV9 to TRBJ2-1; 8 bases fit TRBD2. The germline gives CDR1 SGDLS, CDR2 YYNGEE. This CDR3 has 15 amino acids. V dropped 1 base and J dropped 7; count of bases not matched to a gene: 7. The CDR3 is CASSVQGLGPNEQFF. As DNA, the CDR3 is TGTGCCAGCAGCGTACAGGGACTAGGTCCGAATGAGCAGTTCTTC.

Turning to this clonotype: A much more abundant neighbour one base away suggests this may be a read error. The rearrangement uses TRBV4-2 and TRBJ2-7; 10 positions agree with TRBD1. V was pared by 4 bases and J by 3 bases, with 6 bases of the junction left unmatched. CDR3 length: 15 amino acids. Germline V gene lookup returns CDR1 LGHNA and CDR2 YNFKEQ. The CDR3, as DNA: TGTGCCAGCAGCCTAGGGACAGGGGCCTTCTACGAGCAGTACTTC. Its protein is CASSLGTGAFYEQYF.

This clonotype was recorded a few times. This chain uses TRBV7-9 with TRBJ1-6; TRBD1 matches at 8 bases. From germline, CDR1 is SEHNR and CDR2 FQNEAQ (reference sequence). The CDR3 totals 14 residues. V lost 3 bases and J lost 9; bases outside the gene matches: 4. CDR3 amino acids: CASSFQGAGSPLHF. In nucleotides, the CDR3 is TGTGCCAGCAGCTTCCAGGGGGCAGGTTCACCCCTCCACTTT.

The sample holds a few counts of this clonotype. This chain uses TRBV10-3 with TRBJ2-3, with no clear D. With 0 bases removed from V and 3 bases from J, the gap between germline ends came to 4 bases. The CDR3 extends over 13 amino acids. Germline CDR1 reads ENHRY; CDR2 reads SYGVKD. CDR3 DNA: TGTGCCATCAGTGAGTCGATTACAGATACGCAGTATTTT. Translated: CAISESITDTQYF.

The chain has TRBV19 and TRBJ1-1; D possibly corresponds to TRBD1 (5 bases). The V end was cut by 6 bases, the J end by 2 bases, with 10 bases between. This CDR3 is built from 13 residues. The germline gives CDR1 LNHDA, CDR2 SQIVND (reference sequence). CDR3 sequence: CASSHQGNTEAFF. The CDR3 region has the DNA TGTGCCAGTAGCCATCAGGGTAACACTGAAGCTTTCTTT. Looking up the rest from reference TRBV19 and TRBJ1-1 gives the full variable domain: DGGITQSPKYLFRKEGQNVTLSCEQNLNHDAMYWYRQDPGQGLRLIYYSQIVNDFQKGDIAEGYSVSREKKESFPLTVTSAQKNPTAFYLCASSHQGNTEAFFGQGTRLTVV.

The chain joins TRBV7-2 to TRBJ2-1, with 8 bases aligning to TRBD2. The V gene's germline CDR1 is SGHTA and CDR2 FQGNSA. CDR3 length equals 17 residues. V lost 0 bases to trimming and J lost 4 bases; unmatched junction nucleotides: 8. The CDR3 DNA sequence: TGTGCCAGCAGCTTAGCGCAGGTAGCGGGGCCATACAATGAGCAGTTCTTC. This encodes CASSLAQVAGPYNEQFF.

The chain employs TRBV10-3 and TRBJ2-3; 8 nucleotides line up with TRBD1. CDR3 length: 13 residues. Germline V lookup: CDR1 ENHRY, CDR2 SYGVKD. V was clipped by 5 bases and J by 8 bases; unmatched bases: 6. CDR3 nucleotide sequence: TGTGCCATCAGTAGGACAGGGTATCCTACGCAGTATTTT. It yields the protein CAISRTGYPTQYF.

The chain is built from TRBV10-3 and TRBJ2-7; weak D call: TRBD1 (6 bases). The germline V gene encodes CDR1 ENHRY and CDR2 SYGVKD. Trimming cost V 10 bases and J 6 bases, with 10 bases left between them. CDR3 length: 10 amino acids. The CDR3 sequence: CATGQLEQYF. Here the CDR3 DNA reads TGTGCCACAGGACAGCTCGAGCAGTACTTC.

A few counts support this clonotype. The genes are TRBV7-9 and TRBJ2-7; D is tentatively TRBD1 or TRBD2 (5 bases each). The CDR3 runs 18 residues. CDR1 is SEHNR, CDR2 FQNEAQ, per germline (reference sequence). V was cut by 0 bases and J by 3 bases, with 21 bases left in between. The CDR3 region is CASSLAGDGDRHSYEQYF. CDR3 in DNA: TGTGCCAGCAGCTTAGCTGGGGACGGGGACCGTCACAGCTACGAGCAGTACTTC.

In its sample, this clonotype was seen a few times. V is TRBV7-2 and J is TRBJ2-7; D is possibly TRBD1 (6 bases). The CDR3 has 15 residues. Germline V gives CDR1 SGHTA, CDR2 FQGNSA. Trimming stripped 5 bases from V and 0 bases from J, with 14 bases between. This CDR3 is CASSHGTISSYEQYF. In DNA form, the CDR3 reads TGTGCCAGCAGCCACGGGACAATCAGCTCCTACGAGCAGTACTTC.

This clonotype was counted many times. The chain combines TRBV11-2 with TRBJ2-1; D call uncertain. Trimming removed 0 bases from V and 6 bases from J, with 12 bases in between. Germline CDR1 SGHAT, CDR2 FQNNGV. The CDR3 spans 15 residues. CDR3 loop: CASSLDLGWGNEQFF. As DNA, the CDR3 is TGTGCCAGCAGCTTAGATTTAGGGTGGGGCAATGAGCAGTTCTTC.

This clonotype has more than one count but fewer than ten. This rearrangement joins TRBV25-1 to TRBJ1-2, with 7 bases lining up with TRBD1. The CDR3 sequence is 15 residues long. V lost 6 bases and J lost 4; bases outside the gene matches: 11. From germline, CDR1 is MGHDK and CDR2 SYGVNS. The CDR3 sequence is CASRPNRGEGYGYTF. The CDR3 nucleotides read TGTGCCAGCAGACCAAACAGGGGCGAGGGCTATGGCTACACCTTC.

The rearrangement uses TRBV19 and TRBJ2-3, with 9 bases fitting TRBD2. V was clipped by 9 bases and J by 0 bases; unmatched bases: 7. Looked up from germline, CDR1 is LNHDA and CDR2 is SQIVND (reference sequence). The CDR3 is made up of 15 amino acids. In DNA form, the CDR3 reads TGTGCCAGCAAATCTAGCGGGGCAAGCACAGATACGCAGTATTTT. This encodes CASKSSGASTDTQYF.

This chain links TRBV19 with TRBJ1-1; TRBD1 aligns across 7 bases. The V gene end was trimmed by 7 bases and the J gene end by 1 base; junction bases not matched to a gene: 12. Germline lookup yields CDR1 LNHDA and CDR2 SQIVND (reference sequence). This CDR3 contains 16 residues. The DNA of the CDR3 is TGTGCCAGTACCGGGGCAGGGGGTGACTGGAACACTGAAGCTTTCTTT. Protein: CASTGAGGDWNTEAFF. The full variable domain, rest sourced from reference TRBV19 and TRBJ1-1, is DGGITQSPKYLFRKEGQNVTLSCEQNLNHDAMYWYRQDPGQGLRLIYYSQIVNDFQKGDIAEGYSVSREKKESFPLTVTSAQKNPTAFYLCASTGAGGDWNTEAFFGQGTRLTVV.

The chain has TRBV6-4 and TRBJ2-6, with D unresolved. This CDR3 region has 13 residues. The germline CDR1 and CDR2 sequences are MRHNA and SNTAGT. Between the trimmed V and J ends, which lost 2 bases and 4 bases, there was a span of 3 bases. CDR3 sequence reads: CASSDGGANVLTF. The DNA of the CDR3 is TGTGCCAGCAGTGACGGGGGGGCCAACGTCCTGACTTTC.

CDR3: CASSLRGTSTDTQYF. The CDR3 DNA reads TGCGCCAGCAGCCTACGGGGGACGAGCACAGATACGCAGTATTTT. This chain links TRBV5-1 with TRBJ2-3; a possible D gene is TRBD2 (6 bases). There are 15 residues in the CDR3. With 4 bases removed from V and 0 bases from J, the gap between germline ends came to 12 bases. CDR1 and CDR2 from the germline V gene are SGHRS and YFSETQ. The full variable domain, its missing parts supplied by reference TRBV5-1 and TRBJ2-3, is KAGVTQTPRYLIKTRGQQVTLSCSPISGHRSVSWYQQTPGQGLQFLFEYFSETQRNKGNFPGRFSGRQFSNSRSEMNVSTLELGDSALYLCASSLRGTSTDTQYFGPGTRLTVL.

Note on this clonotype: An end of the junction differs from the germline gene, which may be a read error. The chain recombines TRBV5-1 with TRBJ2-5, with D tentatively TRBD2 (5 bases). The CDR3 has 13 amino acids. The germline V gene encodes CDR1 SGHRS and CDR2 YFSETQ. The CDR3 reads CASSLSGVETQYF. CDR3 bases: TGTGCCAGCAGTTTGTCCGGGGTAGAGACCCAGTACTTC.

The rearrangement uses TRBV5-4 and TRBJ1-1; 9 bases match TRBD1. The CDR3 consists of 16 residues. Per the germline V gene, CDR1 is SGHNT and CDR2 is YYREEE (reference sequence). Trimming cost V 4 bases and J 0 bases; bases outside gene matches: 7. The chain's CDR3 is CASSPGTGLMNTEAFF. CDR3 nucleotides: TGTGCCAGCAGCCCCGGGACAGGGCTTATGAACACTGAAGCTTTCTTT.

The J gene is TRBJ1-2, the V gene TRBV20-1; 8 bases line up with TRBD1. This CDR3 has 13 residues. The germline CDR1 and CDR2 sequences are DFQATT and SNEGSKA (reference sequence). J lost 6 bases, V lost 3 bases, and 6 bases had no gene match. The CDR3 sequence is CSASDAGGDGYTF. DNA for the CDR3: TGCAGTGCTAGTGATGCAGGGGGCGATGGCTACACCTTC.

The rearrangement joins TRBV7-6 to TRBJ1-2, with unresolved D. Trimming took off 2 bases at V and 8 bases at J, with 18 bases between the two ends. The CDR3 sequence is 15 residues long. Germline V lookup: CDR1 SGHVS, CDR2 FNYEAQ. In DNA, the CDR3 is TGTGCCAGCAGCTTAATAGGCGGAGATGATAGCGGCTACACCTTC. It codes for CASSLIGGDDSGYTF.

This clonotype occurred many times. The V gene is TRBV29-1, the J gene TRBJ2-7; 9 bases fit TRBD1. This CDR3 contains 15 residues. Trimming removed 0 bases from V and 3 bases from J; junction bases left unmatched: 6. The germline V gene encodes CDR1 SQVTM and CDR2 ANQGSEA. CDR3 DNA: TGCAGCGTTGAAGAAAGTGGGACAGGGTTCTACGAGCAGTACTTC. Translated: CSVEESGTGFYEQYF.

J is TRBJ2-5 and V is TRBV24-1; possibly TRBD1 for D (5 bases). Trimming took 5 bases from V and 1 from J, leaving 13 bases between them. Germline V gene lookup returns CDR1 KGHDR and CDR2 SFDVKD. This CDR3 region has 15 residues. This chain's CDR3 is CATSGTRQGQETQYF. CDR3 sequence (DNA): TGTGCCACCAGTGGAACCCGGCAGGGCCAAGAGACCCAGTACTTC.

V is TRBV10-1 and J is TRBJ2-1; TRBD2 aligns across 9 bases. Losses at the gene ends were 0 bases for V and 6 bases for J; bases not matched to a gene: 6. The CDR3 totals 16 residues. Germline V lookup: CDR1 WNHNN, CDR2 SYGVQD (reference sequence). This chain's CDR3 is CASSESISGGRNEQFF. CDR3 DNA sequence: TGCGCCAGCAGTGAGTCGATTAGCGGGGGCCGCAATGAGCAGTTCTTC.

About this clonotype itself: A much larger clone lies one base from this, so it may be a read error. The chain carries TRBV2 and TRBJ1-5; D gene uncertain. This CDR3 comprises 14 residues. Germline V lookup: CDR1 SNHLY, CDR2 FYNNEI. This chain's CDR3 is CASSISVSDQPQHF. The CDR3 DNA is TGTGCCAGCAGCATATCTGTTAGCGATCAGCCCCAGCATTTT.

The chain links TRBV7-9 to TRBJ2-3; 12 nucleotides match TRBD2. J gave up 4 bases and V 4 bases, and 6 bases lay outside the gene matches. There are 16 residues in the CDR3. CDR1 is SEHNR, CDR2 FQNEAQ, per germline (reference sequence). The CDR3 sequence is CASSSLAGGIPDTQYF. The CDR3 bases are TGTGCCAGCAGCTCCCTAGCGGGGGGGATACCAGATACGCAGTATTTT.

The chain combines TRBV5-1 with TRBJ2-6, with D unclear. V lost 9 bases, J lost 1 base, and 17 bases lay in between. The length of the CDR3 is 16 residues. Germline CDR1 is SGHRS and CDR2 is YFSETQ. CDR3 DNA: TGCGCCACCAAGCTAACCATCAGATCTGGGGCCAACGTCCTGACTTTC. Translation: CATKLTIRSGANVLTF. Supplemented by reference TRBV5-1 and TRBJ2-6, the full variable domain reads KAGVTQTPRYLIKTRGQQVTLSCSPISGHRSVSWYQQTPGQGLQFLFEYFSETQRNKGNFPGRFSGRQFSNSRSEMNVSTLELGDSALYLCATKLTIRSGANVLTFGAGSRLTVL.

This clonotype was recorded many times. The CDR3 loop is CASRDTSGGFSYEQYF. The CDR3 DNA reads TGTGCCAGCAGAGACACTAGCGGGGGGTTCTCCTACGAGCAGTACTTC. The V call is TRBV3-1, the J call TRBJ2-7; 12 bases line up with TRBD2. The V and J ends lost 6 bases and 0 bases, in that order; junction bases with no gene match: 6. The CDR3 is 16 amino acids. Germline CDR1 LGHDT, CDR2 YNNKEL (reference sequence).

On this clonotype itself: One end of the junction does not line up with germline, which may come from a read error. The rearrangement uses TRBV2 and TRBJ2-7, with D unclear. The germline V gene has CDR1 SNHLY and CDR2 FYNNEI. CDR3 length equals 14 residues. CDR3 nucleotide sequence: TGTGCCATCAGTCTCCCGGACGCGACCTACGAGCAGTACTTC. This gives the protein CAISLPDATYEQYF.

The chain links TRBV7-2 to TRBJ2-1; D unclear. Between the trimmed V and J ends, which lost 1 base and 10 bases, there was a span of 8 bases. CDR3 size: 12 residues. Germline values: CDR1 SGHTA, CDR2 FQGNSA. CDR3 DNA sequence: TGTGCCAGCAGCTTAGGCCACTACGAGCAGTTCTTC. It translates to CASSLGHYEQFF.

The DNA of the CDR3 is TGTGCCAGTAGCCAGCAGTGGGCACACACAGATACGCAGTATTTT. Its translation is CASSQQWAHTDTQYF. J is TRBJ2-3 and V is TRBV19; no reliable D call. Germline V gene lookup returns CDR1 LNHDA and CDR2 SQIVND (reference sequence). Between the trimmed V and J ends, which lost 6 bases and 2 bases, there was a span of 15 bases. The CDR3 has 15 residues.